The rows below give T cell receptor beta chains drawn from one sample of a study of spatial heterogeneity in lung cancer. TCRdb recomputed calls from the 5' RACE reads with MiXCR, one row per CDR3 protein. The sample shows about 47,000 distinct CDR3 sequences, over 9.5% of them seen only once. Sequences were derived from PBMCs, sampled at follow-up. These receptors were collected from a male donor with early-stage non-small cell lung cancer. Each CDR3 is given with its conserved first and last residue. The order of the fields is CDR3 DNA, CDR3 protein, D gene, clone size, J gene, V gene. The D gene is left open where the match is weak. Size is stated for part of the rows, as once, few or many counts, or as a class when the clone is expanded.

CDR3nt: TGCAGTGCTAGAGATCGGGGGGGCCGTGACACTGAAGCTTTCTTT; CDR3aa: CSARDRGGRDTEAFF; d_gene: -; abundance: -; j_gene: TRBJ1-1; v_gene: TRBV20-1
CDR3nt: TGTGCCAGCAGTTATCTCCAGTCCGGGGAGCTGTTTTTT; CDR3aa: CASSYLQSGELFF; d_gene: -; abundance: few; j_gene: TRBJ2-2; v_gene: TRBV12-3/TRBV12-4
CDR3nt: TGCAGCGTTGATCCGGGACAGGTTCTAACCCAGTACTTC; CDR3aa: CSVDPGQVLTQYF; d_gene: TRBD1; abundance: -; j_gene: TRBJ2-5; v_gene: TRBV29-1
CDR3nt: TGCAGTGCTAGAGATGAAGGGACCCAAGAGACCCAGTACTTC; CDR3aa: CSARDEGTQETQYF; d_gene: -; abundance: many; j_gene: TRBJ2-5; v_gene: TRBV20-1
CDR3nt: TGTGCCAGCAGCCAAGACTCGGGAGGGTACGAAAAACTGTTTTTT; CDR3aa: CASSQDSGGYEKLFF; d_gene: -; abundance: many; j_gene: TRBJ1-4; v_gene: TRBV3-1
CDR3nt: TGTGCCATCAGTTTGGGTCAACTAGCGGGGGGGCCGTCCTACGAGCAGTACTTC; CDR3aa: CAISLGQLAGGPSYEQYF; d_gene: TRBD2; abundance: -; j_gene: TRBJ2-7; v_gene: TRBV6-2/TRBV6-3
CDR3nt: TGTGCCAGCAACACGGTCACAGGTGGCTACACCTTC; CDR3aa: CASNTVTGGYTF; d_gene: -; abundance: few; j_gene: TRBJ1-2; v_gene: TRBV28
CDR3nt: TGTGCCAGCAGCCGGGCTGCCATGAACACTGAAGCTTTCTTT; CDR3aa: CASSRAAMNTEAFF; d_gene: -; abundance: many; j_gene: TRBJ1-1; v_gene: TRBV27
CDR3nt: TGTGCCAGCACCAGAGGGGACACCGGGGCCAACGTCCTGACTTTC; CDR3aa: CASTRGDTGANVLTF; d_gene: -; abundance: many; j_gene: TRBJ2-6; v_gene: TRBV9
CDR3nt: TGTGCCAGCAGCCCACGGACTAGTGGGACAGATACGCAGTATTTT; CDR3aa: CASSPRTSGTDTQYF; d_gene: TRBD2; abundance: -; j_gene: TRBJ2-3; v_gene: TRBV11-2
CDR3nt: TGTGCCTGGAGTCCCCAGGGTGATGGCTACACCTTC; CDR3aa: CAWSPQGDGYTF; d_gene: -; abundance: many; j_gene: TRBJ1-2; v_gene: TRBV30
CDR3nt: TGTGCCAGCAGCAACTCCGACAGGGCCCTCACCTACGAGCAGTACTTC; CDR3aa: CASSNSDRALTYEQYF; d_gene: TRBD1; abundance: -; j_gene: TRBJ2-7; v_gene: TRBV6-6
CDR3nt: TGTGCCAGTGGACTTGGACAGGCCTACGAGCAGTACTTC; CDR3aa: CASGLGQAYEQYF; d_gene: TRBD1; abundance: few; j_gene: TRBJ2-7; v_gene: TRBV19
CDR3nt: TGTGCCAGCAGTTTACAGGTCCTAGGGAAAGAGCAGTACTTC; CDR3aa: CASSLQVLGKEQYF; d_gene: -; abundance: few; j_gene: TRBJ2-7; v_gene: TRBV12-3/TRBV12-4
CDR3nt: TGCAGCGTCGCCTCCGGGACAGGGAGGAATCAGCCCCAGCATTTT; CDR3aa: CSVASGTGRNQPQHF; d_gene: TRBD1; abundance: -; j_gene: TRBJ1-5; v_gene: TRBV29-1
CDR3nt: TGTGCCAGCAGCCCGGACAACACCGGGGAGCTGTTTTTT; CDR3aa: CASSPDNTGELFF; d_gene: -; abundance: few; j_gene: TRBJ2-2; v_gene: TRBV7-7
CDR3nt: TGCGCCAGCAGCACGGGACTAAACAATGAGCAGTTCTTC; CDR3aa: CASSTGLNNEQFF; d_gene: TRBD2; abundance: few; j_gene: TRBJ2-1; v_gene: TRBV5-1
CDR3nt: TGTGCCAGCAGCGTACTTCCCGAGGGAGTAACAGATACGCAGTATTTT; CDR3aa: CASSVLPEGVTDTQYF; d_gene: -; abundance: many; j_gene: TRBJ2-3; v_gene: TRBV9
CDR3nt: TGTGCCAGCAGCGCAATTCTACTAGCGATGGGCTATGAGCAGTTCTTC; CDR3aa: CASSAILLAMGYEQFF; d_gene: TRBD2; abundance: many; j_gene: TRBJ2-1; v_gene: TRBV7-2
CDR3nt: TGTGCCAGCAGTTCAACGGCCGCAGGTGAAGCTTTCTTT; CDR3aa: CASSSTAAGEAFF; d_gene: -; abundance: large; j_gene: TRBJ1-1; v_gene: TRBV27
CDR3nt: TGTGCCAGCAGCCCCGGGGGGTACGAGCAGTACTTC; CDR3aa: CASSPGGYEQYF; d_gene: TRBD2; abundance: -; j_gene: TRBJ2-7; v_gene: TRBV7-6
CDR3nt: TGTGCCAGCAGCCAACAGACGTCTGCCACAGATACGCAGTATTTT; CDR3aa: CASSQQTSATDTQYF; d_gene: -; abundance: many; j_gene: TRBJ2-3; v_gene: TRBV4-2
CDR3nt: TGTGCCAGCAGCTTACTATACAGGGGGCAACGCTCCTACGAGCAGTACTTC; CDR3aa: CASSLLYRGQRSYEQYF; d_gene: TRBD1; abundance: -; j_gene: TRBJ2-7; v_gene: TRBV7-8
CDR3nt: TGTGCCAGCAGCTCACGATGGACCGGGGAGCTGTTTTTT; CDR3aa: CASSSRWTGELFF; d_gene: -; abundance: many; j_gene: TRBJ2-2; v_gene: TRBV7-9
CDR3nt: TGTGCCAGCACTTATGCCGGGACTAGATCCCATACGCAGTATTTT; CDR3aa: CASTYAGTRSHTQYF; d_gene: TRBD2; abundance: many; j_gene: TRBJ2-3; v_gene: TRBV5-6
CDR3nt: TGTGCCAGCAGCGTAGGGATGGGACTAGCCGAGTTCTTC; CDR3aa: CASSVGMGLAEFF; d_gene: TRBD2; abundance: -; j_gene: TRBJ2-1; v_gene: TRBV9
CDR3nt: TGTGCCAGCAGATCCTACAGGGGAAGCAAAAACATTCAGTACTTC; CDR3aa: CASRSYRGSKNIQYF; d_gene: TRBD1; abundance: few; j_gene: TRBJ2-4; v_gene: TRBV27
CDR3nt: TGTGCCAGCAGACCCCACCCGGGGAGCTCCTACGAGCAGTACTTC; CDR3aa: CASRPHPGSSYEQYF; d_gene: -; abundance: many; j_gene: TRBJ2-7; v_gene: TRBV7-2
CDR3nt: TGTGCCAGCAGCCTAGGGGGGACTAGCGGGAGTTTGTACTTC; CDR3aa: CASSLGGTSGSLYF; d_gene: TRBD2; abundance: -; j_gene: TRBJ2-7; v_gene: TRBV11-1
CDR3nt: TGTGCCAGCAGCAGGACAGGGTCCAGCTCCTACGAGCAGTACTTC; CDR3aa: CASSRTGSSSYEQYF; d_gene: TRBD1; abundance: many; j_gene: TRBJ2-7; v_gene: TRBV5-5
CDR3nt: TGTGCCAGCAGCCAAGATAATTGGCGCAGGGAGTACGGCTACACCTTC; CDR3aa: CASSQDNWRREYGYTF; d_gene: -; abundance: many; j_gene: TRBJ1-2; v_gene: TRBV3-1
CDR3nt: TGCAGCGCCACCGAAAACACTGAAGCTTTCTTT; CDR3aa: CSATENTEAFF; d_gene: -; abundance: many; j_gene: TRBJ1-1; v_gene: TRBV29-1
CDR3nt: TGTGCCAGCAGCTCTAACTCGGGAACTAATGAAAAACTGTTTTTT; CDR3aa: CASSSNSGTNEKLFF; d_gene: -; abundance: -; j_gene: TRBJ1-4; v_gene: TRBV7-9
CDR3nt: TGTGCCAGCTCAGACTTGCCTCCGGGGGAGCAGTACTTC; CDR3aa: CASSDLPPGEQYF; d_gene: -; abundance: -; j_gene: TRBJ2-7; v_gene: TRBV6-5
CDR3nt: TGTGCCACACTAGGTTGGTCTTCGAACACCGGGGAGCTGTTTTTT; CDR3aa: CATLGWSSNTGELFF; d_gene: -; abundance: many; j_gene: TRBJ2-2; v_gene: TRBV7-2
CDR3nt: TGCAGTGCTAGATCATCCCTAGCGGGAGAAATGGATGAGCAGTTCTTC; CDR3aa: CSARSSLAGEMDEQFF; d_gene: TRBD2; abundance: many; j_gene: TRBJ2-1; v_gene: TRBV20-1
CDR3nt: TGTGCCAGCAGTCTCTCCCTAGCGGGAGGAGCCTACAATGAGCAGTTCTTC; CDR3aa: CASSLSLAGGAYNEQFF; d_gene: TRBD2; abundance: -; j_gene: TRBJ2-1; v_gene: TRBV6-1
CDR3nt: TGTGCCACCACACCCCCCGGGCTAGCGGGGACCGGGGAGCTGTTTTTT; CDR3aa: CATTPPGLAGTGELFF; d_gene: TRBD2; abundance: -; j_gene: TRBJ2-2; v_gene: TRBV12-3/TRBV12-4
CDR3nt: TGTGCCAGCAGTTTCGGGTCGGCGGGAGGAACCTACGAGCAGTACTTC; CDR3aa: CASSFGSAGGTYEQYF; d_gene: TRBD2; abundance: many; j_gene: TRBJ2-7; v_gene: TRBV12-3/TRBV12-4
CDR3nt: TGCAGTGCTGGCAAGTATCAGCCCCAGCATTTT; CDR3aa: CSAGKYQPQHF; d_gene: -; abundance: many; j_gene: TRBJ1-5; v_gene: TRBV20-1
CDR3nt: TGCAGTGCCCCGCCGGACAGGGTAGGCGGGGAGCTGTTTTTT; CDR3aa: CSAPPDRVGGELFF; d_gene: TRBD1; abundance: few; j_gene: TRBJ2-2; v_gene: TRBV20-1
CDR3nt: TGTGCCAGCAGTTACGGGACCCCGCCCGTGGCCCAGTACTTC; CDR3aa: CASSYGTPPVAQYF; d_gene: -; abundance: many; j_gene: TRBJ2-5; v_gene: TRBV6-2/TRBV6-3